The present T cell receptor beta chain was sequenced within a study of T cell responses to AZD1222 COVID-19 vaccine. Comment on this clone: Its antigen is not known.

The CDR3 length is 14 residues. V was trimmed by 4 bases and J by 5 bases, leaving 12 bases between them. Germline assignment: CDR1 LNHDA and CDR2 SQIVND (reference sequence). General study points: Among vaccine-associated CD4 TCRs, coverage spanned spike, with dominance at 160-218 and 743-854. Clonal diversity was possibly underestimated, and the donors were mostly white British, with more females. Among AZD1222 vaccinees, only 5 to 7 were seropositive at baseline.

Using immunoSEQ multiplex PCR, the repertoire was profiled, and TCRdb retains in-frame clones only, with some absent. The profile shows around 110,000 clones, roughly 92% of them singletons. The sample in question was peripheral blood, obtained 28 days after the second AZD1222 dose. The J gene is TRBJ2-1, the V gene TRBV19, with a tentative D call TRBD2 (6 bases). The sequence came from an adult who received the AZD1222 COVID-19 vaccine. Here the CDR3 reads CASSKASADNEQFF. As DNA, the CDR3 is TGTGCCAGTAGTAAGGCTAGCGCTGACAATGAGCAGTTCTTC.